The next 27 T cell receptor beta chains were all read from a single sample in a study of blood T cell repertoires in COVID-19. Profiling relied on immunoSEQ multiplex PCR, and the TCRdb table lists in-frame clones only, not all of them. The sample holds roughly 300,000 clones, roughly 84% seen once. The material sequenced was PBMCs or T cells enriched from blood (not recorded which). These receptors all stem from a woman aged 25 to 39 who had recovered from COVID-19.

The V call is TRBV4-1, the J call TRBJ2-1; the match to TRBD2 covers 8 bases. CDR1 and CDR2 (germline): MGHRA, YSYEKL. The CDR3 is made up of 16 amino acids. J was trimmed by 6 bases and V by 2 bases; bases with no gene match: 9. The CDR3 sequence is CASSQPGTSPFNEQFF. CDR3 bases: TGCGCCAGCAGCCAACCCGGGACTAGTCCATTCAATGAGCAGTTCTTC.

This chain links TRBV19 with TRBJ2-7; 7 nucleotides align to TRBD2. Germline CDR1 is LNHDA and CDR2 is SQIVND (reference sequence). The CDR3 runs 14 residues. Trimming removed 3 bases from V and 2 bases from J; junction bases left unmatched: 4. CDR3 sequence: CASSISSGAYEQYF. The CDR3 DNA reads TGTGCCAGTAGTATTTCGAGCGGGGCCTACGAGCAGTACTTC. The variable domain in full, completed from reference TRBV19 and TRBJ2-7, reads DGGITQSPKYLFRKEGQNVTLSCEQNLNHDAMYWYRQDPGQGLRLIYYSQIVNDFQKGDIAEGYSVSREKKESFPLTVTSAQKNPTAFYLCASSISSGAYEQYFGPGTRLTVT.

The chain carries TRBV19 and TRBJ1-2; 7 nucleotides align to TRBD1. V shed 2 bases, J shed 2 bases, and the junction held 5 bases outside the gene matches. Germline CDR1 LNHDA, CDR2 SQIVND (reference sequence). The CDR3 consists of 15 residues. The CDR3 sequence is CASSIPGQDNYGYTF. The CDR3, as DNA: TGTGCCAGTAGTATACCCGGACAGGACAACTATGGCTACACCTTC.

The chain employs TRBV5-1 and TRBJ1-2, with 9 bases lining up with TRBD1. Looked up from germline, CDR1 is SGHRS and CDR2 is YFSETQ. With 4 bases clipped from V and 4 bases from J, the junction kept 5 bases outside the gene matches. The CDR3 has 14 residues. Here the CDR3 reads CASSRGQGGYGYTF. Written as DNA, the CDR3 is TGCGCCAGCAGCCGGGGACAGGGTGGCTATGGCTACACCTTC.

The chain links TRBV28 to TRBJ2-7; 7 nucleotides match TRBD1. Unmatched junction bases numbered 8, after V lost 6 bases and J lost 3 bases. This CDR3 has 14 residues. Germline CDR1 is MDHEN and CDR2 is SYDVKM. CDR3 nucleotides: TGTGCCAGCAGGGCGGACAGGAGCCGCTACGAGCAGTACTTC. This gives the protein CASRADRSRYEQYF.

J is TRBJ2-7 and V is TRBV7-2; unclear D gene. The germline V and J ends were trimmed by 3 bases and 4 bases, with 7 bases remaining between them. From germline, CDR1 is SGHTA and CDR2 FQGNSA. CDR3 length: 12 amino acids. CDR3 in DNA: TGTGCCAGCAGCTTGTCCAGATACGAGCAGTACTTC. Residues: CASSLSRYEQYF.

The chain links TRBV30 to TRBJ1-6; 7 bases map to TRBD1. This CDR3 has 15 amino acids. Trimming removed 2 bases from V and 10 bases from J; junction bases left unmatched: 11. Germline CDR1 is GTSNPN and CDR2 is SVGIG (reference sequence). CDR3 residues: CAWSLKGGARSPLHF. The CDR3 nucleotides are TGTGCCTGGAGTTTAAAAGGGGGCGCTCGGTCACCCCTCCACTTT.

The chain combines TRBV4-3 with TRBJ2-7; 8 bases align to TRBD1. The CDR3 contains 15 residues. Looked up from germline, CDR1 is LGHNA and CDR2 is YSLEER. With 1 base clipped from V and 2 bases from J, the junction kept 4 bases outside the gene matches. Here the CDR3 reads CASSQGGTGPYEQYF. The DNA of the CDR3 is TGCGCCAGCAGCCAAGGAGGGACAGGACCCTACGAGCAGTACTTC.

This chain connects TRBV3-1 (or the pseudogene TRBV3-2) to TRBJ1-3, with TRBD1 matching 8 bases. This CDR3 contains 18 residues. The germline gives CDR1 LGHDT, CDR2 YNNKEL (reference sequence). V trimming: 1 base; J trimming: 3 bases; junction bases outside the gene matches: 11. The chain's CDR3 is CASSQGQGALFDGNTIYF. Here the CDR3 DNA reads TGTGCCAGCAGCCAAGGGCAGGGGGCCCTCTTTGATGGAAACACCATATATTTT.

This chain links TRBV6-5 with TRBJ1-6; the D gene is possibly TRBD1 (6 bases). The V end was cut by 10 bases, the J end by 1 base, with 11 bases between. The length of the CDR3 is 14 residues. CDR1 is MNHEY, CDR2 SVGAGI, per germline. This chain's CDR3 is CATGDASYNSPLHF. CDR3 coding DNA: TGTGCCACAGGGGACGCATCCTATAATTCACCCCTCCACTTT.

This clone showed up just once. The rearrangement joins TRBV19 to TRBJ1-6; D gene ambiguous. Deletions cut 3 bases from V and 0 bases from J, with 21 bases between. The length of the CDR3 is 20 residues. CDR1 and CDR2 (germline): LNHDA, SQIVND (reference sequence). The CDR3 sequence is CASSIGFVRTASSYNSPLHF. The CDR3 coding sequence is TGTGCCAGTAGTATCGGGTTTGTTAGAACTGCGAGCTCCTATAATTCACCCCTCCACTTT.

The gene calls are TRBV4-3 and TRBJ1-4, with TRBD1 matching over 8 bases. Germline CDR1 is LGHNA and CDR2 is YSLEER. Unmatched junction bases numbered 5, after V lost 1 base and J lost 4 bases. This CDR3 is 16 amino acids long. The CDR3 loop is CASSQVTTGVNEKLFF. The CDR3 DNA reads TGCGCCAGCAGCCAAGTTACGACAGGGGTTAATGAAAAACTGTTTTTT.

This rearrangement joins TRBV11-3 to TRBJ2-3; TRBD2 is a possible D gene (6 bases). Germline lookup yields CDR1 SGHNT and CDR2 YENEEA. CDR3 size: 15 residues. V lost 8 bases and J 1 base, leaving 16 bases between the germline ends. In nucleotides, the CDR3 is TGTGCCAGCTCTGGGGTCGGCGGGGGCACAGATACGCAGTATTTT. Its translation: CASSGVGGGTDTQYF.

Here the CDR3 reads CASSPGGYEQYF. CDR3 bases: TGTGCCAGCAGCCCGGGGGGCTACGAGCAGTACTTC. The chain couples TRBV28 to TRBJ2-7; 7 nucleotides align to TRBD2. V was clipped by 6 bases and J by 3 bases; unmatched bases: 2. Germline V CDR1 and CDR2: MDHEN, SYDVKM. This CDR3 has 12 amino acids.

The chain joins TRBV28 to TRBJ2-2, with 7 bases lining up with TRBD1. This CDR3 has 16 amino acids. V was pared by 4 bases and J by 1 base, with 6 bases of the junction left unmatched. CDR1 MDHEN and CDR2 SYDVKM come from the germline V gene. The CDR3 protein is CASSSAGTVNTGELFF. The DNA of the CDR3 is TGTGCCAGCAGTTCCGCCGGGACAGTGAACACCGGGGAGCTGTTTTTT.

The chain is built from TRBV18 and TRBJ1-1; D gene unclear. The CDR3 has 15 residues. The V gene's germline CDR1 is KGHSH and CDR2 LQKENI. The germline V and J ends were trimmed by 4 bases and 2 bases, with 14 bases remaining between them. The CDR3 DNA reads TGTGCCAGCTCACGGGCGAAAGGAGGAAACACTGAAGCTTTCTTT. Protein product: CASSRAKGGNTEAFF.

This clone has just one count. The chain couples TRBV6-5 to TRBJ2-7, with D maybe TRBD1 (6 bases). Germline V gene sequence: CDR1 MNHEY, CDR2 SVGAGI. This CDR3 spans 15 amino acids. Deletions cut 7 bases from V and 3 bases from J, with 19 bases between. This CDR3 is CASKGDRTQLYEQYF. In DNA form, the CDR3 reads TGTGCCAGCAAGGGCGACAGGACCCAACTCTACGAGCAGTACTTC.

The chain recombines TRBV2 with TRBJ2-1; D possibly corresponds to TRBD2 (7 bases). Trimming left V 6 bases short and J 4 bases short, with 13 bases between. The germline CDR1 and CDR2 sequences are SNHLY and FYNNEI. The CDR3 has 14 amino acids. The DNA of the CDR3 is TGTGCCAGCAGGAGGGGGGGCACATACAATGAGCAGTTCTTC. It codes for CASRRGGTYNEQFF.

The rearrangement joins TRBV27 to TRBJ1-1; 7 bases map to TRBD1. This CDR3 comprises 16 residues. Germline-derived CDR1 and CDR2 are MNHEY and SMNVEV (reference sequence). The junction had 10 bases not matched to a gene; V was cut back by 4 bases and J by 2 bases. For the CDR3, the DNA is TGTGCCAGCAGTTCCAAAATGGGACAGCCTAACACTGAAGCTTTCTTT. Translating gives CASSSKMGQPNTEAFF.

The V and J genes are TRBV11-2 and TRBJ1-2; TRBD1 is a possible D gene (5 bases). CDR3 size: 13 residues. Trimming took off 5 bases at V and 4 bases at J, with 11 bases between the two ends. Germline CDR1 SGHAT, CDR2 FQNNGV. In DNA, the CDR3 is TGTGCCAGCAGCCCCGGAAGGGGCTATGGCTACACCTTC. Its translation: CASSPGRGYGYTF.

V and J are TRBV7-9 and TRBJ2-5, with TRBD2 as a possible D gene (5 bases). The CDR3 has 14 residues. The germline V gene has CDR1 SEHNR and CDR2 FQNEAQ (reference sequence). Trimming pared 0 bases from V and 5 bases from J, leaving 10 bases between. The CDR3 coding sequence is TGTGCCAGCAGCTTAGCGTCGGGGTTCGAGACCCAGTACTTC. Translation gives CASSLASGFETQYF.

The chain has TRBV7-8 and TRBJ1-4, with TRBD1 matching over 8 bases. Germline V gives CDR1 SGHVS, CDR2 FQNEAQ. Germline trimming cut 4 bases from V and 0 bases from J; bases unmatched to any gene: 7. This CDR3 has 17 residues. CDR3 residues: CASSSGTGYATNEKLFF. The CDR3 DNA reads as TGTGCCAGCAGCTCAGGGACAGGTTATGCAACTAATGAAAAACTGTTTTTT.

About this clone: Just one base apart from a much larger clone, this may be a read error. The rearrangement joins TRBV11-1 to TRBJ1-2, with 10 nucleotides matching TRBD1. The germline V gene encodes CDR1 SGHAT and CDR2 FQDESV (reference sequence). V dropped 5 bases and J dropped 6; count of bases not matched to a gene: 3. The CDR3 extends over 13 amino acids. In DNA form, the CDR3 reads TGTGCCAGCAGCCCCGGGACAGGGGATGGCTACACCTTC. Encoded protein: CASSPGTGDGYTF.

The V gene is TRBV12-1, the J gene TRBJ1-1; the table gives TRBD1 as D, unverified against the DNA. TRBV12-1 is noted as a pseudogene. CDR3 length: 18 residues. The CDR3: CASSHTGTGGAFDTEAFF. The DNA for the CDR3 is TGTGCCAGCAGCCACACCGGGACAGGGGGCGCGTTTGACACTGAAGCTTTCTTT.

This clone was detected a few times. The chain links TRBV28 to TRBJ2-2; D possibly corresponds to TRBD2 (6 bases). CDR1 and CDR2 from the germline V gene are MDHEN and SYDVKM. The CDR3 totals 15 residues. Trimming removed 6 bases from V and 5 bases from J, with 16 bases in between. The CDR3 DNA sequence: TGTGCCAGCAGACTCCCGGAGGGTTCGACCGGGGAGCTGTTTTTT. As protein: CASRLPEGSTGELFF.

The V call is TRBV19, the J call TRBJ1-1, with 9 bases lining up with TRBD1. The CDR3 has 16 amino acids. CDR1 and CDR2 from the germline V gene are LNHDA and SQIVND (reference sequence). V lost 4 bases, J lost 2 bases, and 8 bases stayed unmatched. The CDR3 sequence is CASSKRQGQGNTEAFF. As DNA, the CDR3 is TGTGCCAGTAGTAAGCGTCAGGGACAGGGAAACACTGAAGCTTTCTTT. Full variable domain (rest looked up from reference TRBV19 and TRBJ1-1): DGGITQSPKYLFRKEGQNVTLSCEQNLNHDAMYWYRQDPGQGLRLIYYSQIVNDFQKGDIAEGYSVSREKKESFPLTVTSAQKNPTAFYLCASSKRQGQGNTEAFFGQGTRLTVV.

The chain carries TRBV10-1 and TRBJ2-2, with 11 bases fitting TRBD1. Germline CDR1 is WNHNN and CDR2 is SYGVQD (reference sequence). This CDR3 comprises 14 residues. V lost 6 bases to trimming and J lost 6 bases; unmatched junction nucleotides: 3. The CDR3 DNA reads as TGCGCCAGCAGCCCGGGACAGGGGGCCGGGGAGCTGTTTTTT. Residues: CASSPGQGAGELFF.